This TCR beta chain was sequenced for a study of technical replicates of blood from several donors. The data were produced by immunoSEQ multiplex PCR, yet TCRdb's version contains in-frame clones alone and is incomplete. The repertoire holds 85,000 to 100,000 clones, with around 95% as singletons. V shed 3 bases and J shed 4 bases, with 18 bases lying between them. CDR1 MNHNS and CDR2 SASEGT come from the germline V gene. The CDR3 extends over 16 amino acids. The chain uses TRBV6-1 and TRBJ1-1, with D possibly TRBD1 on 5 matching bases. What was sequenced was T cells isolated from PBMCs. The source of this sequence is a human donor in good health. CDR3 amino acids: CASSDLSRRGFTEAFF. DNA for the CDR3: TGTGCCAGCAGTGATTTATCTAGGCGGGGGTTCACTGAAGCTTTCTTT.